This TCR beta chain was observed in a study of blood T cell repertoires in COVID-19 (dated by TCRdb to 2018 to 2021). As for the study more broadly: Samples covering the acute and convalescent phases of COVID-19 were provided by collaborators in the United States, Italy and Spain. The material from the prospective study consisted of cDNA or gDNA derived from T cells, B-cell-depleted T cells, or PBMCs. Subjects who had been exposed to COVID-19, were actively infected with it, or had recovered from it provided the deeply sampled blood TCRbeta repertoires that made up the dataset. The repertoires were released in a freely available public database intended as a resource for research on the immune response to SARS-CoV-2. Samples were obtained from the ongoing ImmuneRACE study (first 160 participants) and from 1,254 subjects provided by 6 global collaborators. The sample metadata nearly always contained a de-identified subject ID, COVID-19 status, age in years and sex. Where available, HLA class I and class II types were obtained from metadata supplied by the sample provider rather than from assay-based typing. Overall study outcomes, separate from this receptor: The quantity of clinical and demographic metadata differed by source and by participant and was supplied without curation.

As for this clone: Its binding antigen is unknown. Base-call qualities are not available, and no considerably larger clone is one nucleotide away.

The collaborating institutions used their own protocols to collect whole blood in K2EDTA tubes. For TCRbeta analysis, collaborators shipped samples in one of three forms: frozen whole blood, isolated PBMCs, or DNA extracted from either of those sample types. Its CDR3 holds 18 amino acids, cysteine through phenylalanine. The only DNA kept is the CDR3, 54 bases in frame from the first base. For CDR1 and CDR2, the germline V gene (reference sequence) lists LNHDA and SQIVND. Trimming leaves V shorter by 6 bases and J shorter by 2 bases, with the junction holding 15 bases beyond the gene matches. TCRbeta CDR3 regions were amplified from genomic DNA by means of the immunoSEQ Assay, a bias-controlled multiplex PCR. In the source study's methods: Within the assay, amplification of reference gene primers was used to estimate how many nucleated cells each sample contained. To quantify the absolute abundance of each unique TCRbeta CDR3 rearrangement, sequence reads were collapsed and filtered. For each sample, productive Simpson clonality was calculated by taking the square root of Simpson's diversity index across productive rearrangements. TCRdb obtained this table from immuneACCESS and retained in-frame rearrangements with V and J assigned. These tables miss some clones; where compared with another copy, unresolved V genes account for less than half of the shortfall, and the remainder is unexplained. V and J calls and clone size follow that table, whereas D and trimming were derived from the DNA. Across this sample there are hundreds of thousands of clones, with more than 85% seen only once. Roughly 1.3% of the sample rests with the top ten.

The origin of this receptor is a man aged 70-80 years with acute or convalescent COVID-19. The specimen sequenced was peripheral blood. This sequence uses TRBV19 and TRBJ2-2, with 7 middle bases fitting TRBD2. CDR3 sequence: CASSAHGGGGFNTGELFF. The bases are TGTGCCAGTAGCGCCCACGGTGGGGGAGGGTTCAACACCGGGGAGCTGTTTTTT.